Presented here are 19 T cell receptor beta chains from one specimen sequenced in a study of shared clonotypes between healthy human individuals. Assay used: immunoSEQ multiplex PCR; TCRdb lists only in-frame clones, some missing. The sample carries 100,000 or so clones, over 40% recorded once. The sequencing input was PBMCs. All receptors come from a woman aged 40-49 years in good health. Some clones in this sample may be carry-over from other donors' samples.

This clone has just a few counts. The V call is TRBV27, the J call TRBJ2-1, with 8 bases matching TRBD2. The germline gives CDR1 MNHEY, CDR2 SMNVEV (reference sequence). CDR3 size: 16 residues. V lost 5 bases and J lost 0; bases outside the gene matches: 6. The CDR3 nucleotides are TGTGCCAGCAGTGGGACTAGGCGGGGCTCCTACAATGAGCAGTTCTTC. Translation gives CASSGTRRGSYNEQFF.

Worth noting for this clone: A far larger clone is off by one base, so a read error is likely. The CDR3 end shows no conserved phenylalanine or tryptophan, and so a read error is likely. The chain couples TRBV9 to TRBJ1-2; TRBD1 matches at 7 bases. Trimming took 2 bases from V and 1 from J; bases not matched to a gene: 2. The CDR3 contains 14 residues. Looked up from germline, CDR1 is SGDLS and CDR2 is YYNGEE. The CDR3 spells CASSVAGGNYGYTS. DNA of the CDR3: TGTGCCAGCAGCGTCGCAGGGGGTAACTATGGCTACACCTCC.

Of note for this clone: A much larger clone lies a single base off, so this may be a read error. This same CDR3 is encoded by further DNA sequences in the sample. The genes are TRBV2 and TRBJ1-1, with 7 bases aligning to TRBD1. CDR1 is SNHLY, CDR2 FYNNEI, per germline. This CDR3 is 11 amino acids long. Here the CDR3 reads CASSGDSEAFF. CDR3 coding DNA: TGCGCCAGCAGTGGGGACAGTGAAGCTTTCTTT.

J is TRBJ1-1 and V is TRBV10-3; maybe TRBD1 (6 bases). V lost 6 bases and J 7 bases, leaving 9 bases between the germline ends. Germline loops: CDR1 ENHRY, CDR2 SYGVKD. The CDR3 consists of 11 residues. CDR3 in DNA: TGTGCCATCAGAGGGACACGTGAAGCTTTCTTT. Translation: CAIRGTREAFF.

The chain employs TRBV7-9 and TRBJ2-7; 8 bases map to TRBD1. CDR1 and CDR2 from the germline V gene are SEHNR and FQNEAQ (reference sequence). The CDR3 runs 14 residues. The V segment lost 4 bases and the J segment 6 bases; nucleotides outside the gene matches: 8. The CDR3 here is CASSSRDRISEQYF. The CDR3 DNA reads TGTGCCAGCAGCTCCCGGGACAGGATCTCCGAGCAGTACTTC.

This clone was seen only a few times. The V call is TRBV7-6, the J call TRBJ1-5; a possible D gene is TRBD1 (5 bases). Germline CDR1 and CDR2: SGHVS and FNYEAQ. The CDR3 totals 14 residues. Deletions cut 3 bases from V and 2 bases from J, with 8 bases between. CDR3 residues: CASSLGRGNQPQHF. DNA for the CDR3: TGTGCCAGCAGCTTGGGGCGTGGCAATCAGCCCCAGCATTTT.

This clone came up once. The chain uses TRBV19 and TRBJ1-5; tentative D call: TRBD1 (5 bases). The germline V gene has CDR1 LNHDA and CDR2 SQIVND (reference sequence). V lost 1 base to trimming and J lost 6 bases, with 7 bases between them. CDR3 length: 13 residues. The CDR3 sequence: CASSIARGQPQHF. The CDR3 nucleotides read TGTGCCAGTAGTATAGCTAGGGGTCAGCCCCAGCATTTT. Supplemented by reference TRBV19 and TRBJ1-5, the full variable domain reads DGGITQSPKYLFRKEGQNVTLSCEQNLNHDAMYWYRQDPGQGLRLIYYSQIVNDFQKGDIAEGYSVSREKKESFPLTVTSAQKNPTAFYLCASSIARGQPQHFGDGTRLSIL.

The gene calls are TRBV7-9 and TRBJ1-2; tentative D call: TRBD1 (6 bases). The CDR3 sequence is 16 residues long. CDR1 SEHNR and CDR2 FQNEAQ come from the germline V gene (reference sequence). Trimming removed 5 bases from V and 8 bases from J, with 24 bases in between. CDR3 loop: CASSDNGWTDLFGYTF. The CDR3 region has the DNA TGTGCCAGCAGCGACAACGGCTGGACAGACCTCTTCGGCTACACCTTC.

This clone has just one count. CDR3 region: CASSPGTSSNNEQFF. The DNA of the CDR3 is TGTGCCAGCAGCCCCGGGACTAGCTCGAACAATGAGCAGTTCTTC. This chain joins TRBV6-5 and TRBJ2-1, with 9 bases matching TRBD2. V shed 6 bases, J shed 5 bases, and the junction held 8 bases outside the gene matches. This CDR3 has 15 amino acids. Germline V gives CDR1 MNHEY, CDR2 SVGAGI.

This clone has a single count. A much larger clone differs from this one at a single base, so this may be a read error. The rearrangement links TRBV7-8 to TRBJ2-4; TRBD2 aligns across 9 bases. The CDR3 is 20 residues long. CDR1 and CDR2 from the germline V gene are SGHVS and FQNEAQ. V was clipped by 1 base and J by 0 bases; unmatched bases: 13. The CDR3 DNA sequence: TGTGCCAGCAGCTTAGAGCGAGCTCGAGCGGGGGGTATAGCCAAAAACATTCAGTACTTC. This encodes CASSLERARAGGIAKNIQYF.

This chain joins TRBV6-5 and TRBJ1-1; 7 positions agree with TRBD1. The CDR3 consists of 14 residues. Germline CDR1 is MNHEY and CDR2 is SVGAGI. The V gene end was trimmed by 5 bases and the J gene end by 1 base; junction bases not matched to a gene: 4. This CDR3 reads CASSGGQKNTEAFF. The CDR3 coding sequence is TGTGCCAGCAGTGGGGGACAGAAGAACACTGAAGCTTTCTTT.

This clone was picked up a small number of times. The rearrangement joins TRBV29-1 to TRBJ1-1; D remains ambiguous. The CDR3 has 13 residues. Germline CDR1 is SQVTM and CDR2 is ANQGSEA. The V gene lost 7 bases and the J gene lost 1 base, with 13 bases spanning the gap. The CDR3 sequence is CSATVGGNTEAFF. DNA of the CDR3: TGCAGCGCTACGGTGGGAGGGAACACTGAAGCTTTCTTT.

V gene TRBV7-6 combines with J gene TRBJ2-3; weak D call: TRBD1 (6 bases). This CDR3 contains 13 residues. Trimming stripped 5 bases from V and 6 bases from J, with 12 bases between. CDR1 SGHVS and CDR2 FNYEAQ come from the germline V gene. CDR3 sequence (DNA): TGTGCCAGCAGCGTACGACAGGTGGATACGCAGTATTTT. Its protein product is CASSVRQVDTQYF.

This clone occurred many times. The chain couples TRBV7-2 to TRBJ2-1; the match to TRBD2 covers 16 bases. Germline V gives CDR1 SGHTA, CDR2 FQGNSA. This CDR3 has 15 residues. V shed 5 bases and J 7 bases; nucleotides not matched to a gene: 2. CDR3 coding DNA: TGTGCCAGCAGCAAGGGACTAGCGGGAGGGAATGAGCAGTTCTTC. Encoded protein: CASSKGLAGGNEQFF.

This clone was counted many times. The chain couples TRBV9 to TRBJ2-7, with 8 bases matching TRBD1. Germline V gene lookup returns CDR1 SGDLS and CDR2 YYNGEE. CDR3 length: 15 residues. The J segment lost 5 bases and the V segment lost 3 bases, leaving 10 bases of the junction unmatched. CDR3 in DNA: TGTGCCAGCAGCGCCAGGACAGGGTTGGACCACGAGCAGTACTTC. Amino acid sequence: CASSARTGLDHEQYF.

The sample holds a few counts of this clone. The V gene is TRBV5-1, the J gene TRBJ1-2; D remains ambiguous. Trimming pared 0 bases from V and 6 bases from J, leaving 9 bases between. Germline lookup yields CDR1 SGHRS and CDR2 YFSETQ. This CDR3 comprises 13 residues. CDR3 bases: TGCGCCAGCAGCTTGGAGGCGGAAAATGGCTACACCTTC. Translated: CASSLEAENGYTF.

In its sample, this clone was seen many times. The chain recombines TRBV7-6 with TRBJ2-2; D not resolved. CDR3 size: 13 residues. Trimming pared 4 bases from V and 4 bases from J, leaving 7 bases between. The germline CDR1 and CDR2 sequences are SGHVS and FNYEAQ. CDR3 bases: TGTGCCAGCAGCTCTTCGAGCACCGGGGAGCTGTTTTTT. Amino acids: CASSSSSTGELFF.

This chain joins TRBV6-1 and TRBJ2-3; 9 nucleotides match TRBD1. The CDR3 is 15 amino acids. Per the germline V gene, CDR1 is MNHNS and CDR2 is SASEGT. Trimming at V came to 4 bases and at J to 4 bases, leaving 6 bases not matched to a gene. The CDR3 loop is CASSGGQGGADTQYF. The CDR3 DNA reads TGTGCCAGCAGTGGGGGACAGGGAGGTGCAGATACGCAGTATTTT.

In the case of this clone: A clone one base away is much larger, so this may be a read error. The chain joins TRBV29-1 to TRBJ2-7; TRBD1 matches 12 bases. Germline V gene sequence: CDR1 SQVTM, CDR2 ANQGSEA. Losses at the gene ends were 5 bases for V and 0 bases for J; bases not matched to a gene: 5. This CDR3 region has 15 residues. This chain's CDR3 is CSVSGTGGSSYEQYF. The DNA of the CDR3 is TGCAGCGTTTCTGGGACAGGGGGCTCCTCCTACGAGCAGTACTTC.